Presented here are 28 T cell receptor beta chains from one specimen sequenced in a study of vaccination effects on CD4 cells after COVID-19. Their target antigens are unknown. Expansion of antigen-specific CD4+ T cells with viral peptide pools was carried out by the ViraFEST assay before sequencing. Investigators separated out CD4+ T cells once around nine days of culture had passed. Vaccine recipients lacked prior SARS-CoV-2 infection and had negative nucleocapsid antibodies. Assay: immunoSEQ multiplex PCR; the TCRdb copy retains only in-frame clones and omits some. The repertoire holds about 63,000 clones, roughly 80% seen once, with around 3.8% in the top ten. This specimen consisted of CD4+ T cells from PBMCs cultured with HCoV-OC43 spike peptides, obtained before COVID-19 vaccination. Subset specified: HCoV-OC43 spike overlapping peptide pool stimulation. The receptors were gathered from a human donor who received a COVID-19 vaccine.

The CDR3 DNA sequence: TGCACCAGCAGCCAAGAGACAGGGGGCTACGAGCAGTACGTC. This encodes CTSSQETGGYEQYV. The chain links TRBV1 to TRBJ2-7; the table's D call, TRBD1, was not checked against the DNA. TRBV1 constitutes a pseudogene. This CDR3 is built from 14 residues.

V usage is TRBV7-2 and J usage is TRBJ2-5, with D maybe TRBD2 (6 bases). Germline V gene data show CDR1 as SGHTA and CDR2 as FQGNSA. Trimming cost V 1 base and J 6 bases, with 15 bases left between them. The CDR3 runs 15 residues. CDR3: CASSLVTEGGQTQYF. The CDR3 region has the DNA TGTGCCAGCAGCTTAGTGACGGAGGGTGGACAGACCCAGTACTTC.

This sequence joins TRBV9 and TRBJ2-1, with D tentatively TRBD2 (6 bases). This CDR3 is built from 16 residues. CDR1 and CDR2 from the germline V gene are SGDLS and YYNGEE. The V gene lost 4 bases and the J gene lost 5 bases, with 19 bases spanning the gap. The CDR3: CASSKSGTHTDNEQFF. In DNA form, the CDR3 reads TGTGCCAGCAGCAAATCCGGGACTCACACCGACAATGAGCAGTTCTTC.

The sample holds a few counts of this clone. The V call is TRBV28, the J call TRBJ1-2, with 8 bases fitting TRBD1. Trimming cost V 8 bases and J 4 bases; bases outside gene matches: 9. Germline CDR1 and CDR2: MDHEN and SYDVKM. The CDR3 spans 14 residues. CDR3 residues: CASGGITGGYGYTF. CDR3 coding DNA: TGTGCCAGCGGGGGGATCACAGGGGGCTATGGCTACACCTTC.

This chain links TRBV24-1 with TRBJ1-3, with D possibly being TRBD1 (5 bases). This CDR3 has 14 amino acids. The germline V gene has CDR1 KGHDR and CDR2 SFDVKD. Trimming stripped 4 bases from V and 4 bases from J, with 10 bases between. As DNA, the CDR3 is TGTGCCACCAGTGACTCCGGGACGGGAAACACCATATATTTT. Translated: CATSDSGTGNTIYF.

V gene TRBV7-3 combines with J gene TRBJ2-1; 7 positions agree with TRBD1. The ends lost 5 bases at V and 15 bases at J; junction bases unmatched: 10. The CDR3 length is 12 residues. Germline V gene lookup returns CDR1 SGHTA and CDR2 FQGTGA. In DNA, the CDR3 is TGTGCCAGCAGCACGCCGACAGGGTATCGGTTCTTC. This sequence encodes CASSTPTGYRFF.

The rearrangement joins TRBV29-1 to TRBJ1-1; D call uncertain. This CDR3 has 14 amino acids. Germline V gene lookup returns CDR1 SQVTM and CDR2 ANQGSEA. Trimming removed 5 bases from V and 6 bases from J, with 19 bases in between. CDR3 bases: TGCAGCGTTCCTCCCCGGGGAGGGTCGGCTGAAGCTTTCTTT. Translated, it gives CSVPPRGGSAEAFF.

V usage is TRBV3-1 (or the pseudogene TRBV3-2) and J usage is TRBJ2-7; D is uncertain. V was clipped by 1 base and J by 4 bases, with 8 bases between them. There are 13 residues in the CDR3. Germline CDR1 LGHDT, CDR2 YNNKEL (reference sequence). The CDR3 coding sequence is TGTGCCAGCAGCCAAGGGGTCGGGTACGAGCAGTACGTC. It translates to CASSQGVGYEQYV.

The chain recombines TRBV3-1 (or the pseudogene TRBV3-2) with TRBJ1-4; D call uncertain. CDR3 size: 14 residues. Trimming stripped 1 base from V and 11 bases from J, with 14 bases between. CDR1 is LGHDT, CDR2 YNNKEL, per germline (reference sequence). CDR3 DNA: TGTGCCAGCAGCCAAGGAGGAGGCCTCGGGAAACTGTTTTTT. Translation: CASSQGGGLGKLFF.

Written as DNA, the CDR3 is TGTGCCAGTAGTATAAGCGGCACCCTTCTCTCTGGGGCCAACGTCCTGACTTTC. Protein: CASSISGTLLSGANVLTF. The rearrangement links TRBV19 to TRBJ2-6; perhaps TRBD2 as D (5 bases). The CDR3 sequence is 18 residues long. Germline loops: CDR1 LNHDA, CDR2 SQIVND (reference sequence). V shed 2 bases and J shed 0 bases, with 14 bases lying between them.

The chain couples TRBV6-5 to TRBJ1-2; TRBD1 agrees at 8 bases. CDR1 is MNHEY and CDR2 is SVGAGI in the germline V gene. This CDR3 has 14 amino acids. Trimming removed 6 bases from V and 2 bases from J; junction bases left unmatched: 5. In DNA, the CDR3 is TGTGCCAGCAGAGCGAGGACAGGGAACTATGGCTACACCTTC. Amino acids: CASRARTGNYGYTF.

The genes are TRBV7-2 and TRBJ2-4; D not certain. The CDR3 spans 14 residues. The germline CDR1 and CDR2 sequences are SGHTA and FQGNSA. V lost 5 bases and J 4 bases, leaving 12 bases between the germline ends. CDR3 DNA: TGTGCCAGCAGCCCCCGGGTGGGAAAAAACATTCAGTACTTC. Its translation: CASSPRVGKNIQYF.

The rearrangement joins TRBV9 to TRBJ1-1; no clear D gene. Germline V gene lookup returns CDR1 SGDLS and CDR2 YYNGEE. Deletions cut 4 bases from V and 4 bases from J, with 17 bases between. This CDR3 is 15 amino acids long. Written as DNA, the CDR3 is TGTGCCAGCAGCCCCAAAGGAGGCGGCCGCACTGAAGCTTTCTTT. Translated: CASSPKGGGRTEAFF.

This clone has more than one count but fewer than ten. The CDR3 sequence: CASSQGGGTGHANTGELFF. In DNA form, the CDR3 reads TGTGCCAGCAGCCAAGGGGGAGGAACGGGACACGCGAACACCGGGGAGCTGTTTTTT. The J gene is TRBJ2-2, the V gene TRBV4-2; D might be TRBD1 or TRBD2, each matching 6 bases. The ends were cut back, 1 base at V and 0 bases at J, with 18 bases in the middle. The CDR3 extends over 19 amino acids. Looked up from germline, CDR1 is LGHNA and CDR2 is YNFKEQ.

In this sample, this clone turned up once. This chain uses TRBV7-2 with TRBJ2-1; 10 bases match TRBD2. CDR3 length equals 17 residues. The V and J ends lost 5 bases and 2 bases, in that order; junction bases with no gene match: 9. Per germline, CDR1 SGHTA and CDR2 FQGNSA. CDR3 loop: CASSRRGSGGAYNEQFF. CDR3 nucleotides: TGTGCCAGCAGCCGGCGTGGGAGCGGGGGGGCCTACAATGAGCAGTTCTTC.

The CDR3 reads CASSFGQGATDTQYF. For the CDR3, the DNA is TGTGCCAGCAGCTTCGGACAGGGGGCAACAGATACGCAGTATTTT. V usage is TRBV9 and J usage is TRBJ2-3; 11 positions agree with TRBD1. The CDR3 consists of 15 residues. Trimming at V came to 4 bases and at J to 3 bases, leaving 4 bases not matched to a gene. CDR1 SGDLS and CDR2 YYNGEE come from the germline V gene.

V usage is TRBV6-7 and J usage is TRBJ1-2; D gene unclear. TRBV6-7 counts as an open reading frame of uncertain function. The V and J ends lost 3 bases and 3 bases respectively, with 14 bases between them. The length of the CDR3 is 15 residues. The CDR3 coding sequence is TGTGCCAGCAGTTATTCTCGGGGTAGAGACTATGGCTACACCTTC. Its translation: CASSYSRGRDYGYTF.

The rearrangement joins TRBV2 to TRBJ1-1; TRBD1 might be the D (6 bases). V was cut by 7 bases and J by 5 bases, with 11 bases left in between. The CDR3 loop spans 12 amino acids. In germline, CDR1 is SNHLY, CDR2 FYNNEI. The CDR3 DNA follows: TGTGCCAGCAATCTGGGGGCTACTGAAGCTTTCTTT. Its translation is CASNLGATEAFF. Filled out from reference TRBV2 and TRBJ1-1, the complete variable domain reads EPEVTQTPSHQVTQMGQEVILRCVPISNHLYFYWYRQILGQKVEFLVSFYNNEISEKSEIFDDQFSVERPDGSNFTLKIRSTKLEDSAMYFCASNLGATEAFFGQGTRLTVV.

This sequence joins TRBV9 and TRBJ2-5, with TRBD1 as a possible D gene (5 bases). CDR1 and CDR2 (germline): SGDLS, YYNGEE. Deletions cut 4 bases from V and 5 bases from J, with 15 bases between. The CDR3 spans 14 residues. CDR3 bases: TGTGCCAGCAGCCTACAAGGACACGGGGAGACCCAGTACTTC. Its translation is CASSLQGHGETQYF.

This chain links TRBV9 with TRBJ2-1; 12 nucleotides match TRBD2. The CDR3 is 17 residues long. Germline V gives CDR1 SGDLS, CDR2 YYNGEE. V lost 3 bases and J lost 3; bases outside the gene matches: 7. DNA of the CDR3: TGTGCCAGCAGCGCCTCCTCACTAGCGGGGGGCTACAATGAGCAGTTCTTC. This translates into CASSASSLAGGYNEQFF.

The chain employs TRBV6-4 and TRBJ2-2, with 8 bases identical to TRBD1. This CDR3 comprises 14 residues. V shed 6 bases and J 7 bases; nucleotides not matched to a gene: 7. CDR1 MRHNA and CDR2 SNTAGT come from the germline V gene. CDR3 residues: CASRTGQGVGELFF. Written as DNA, the CDR3 is TGTGCCAGCAGAACAGGACAGGGAGTCGGGGAGCTGTTTTTT.

This chain links TRBV6-5 with TRBJ2-1, with 9 bases aligning to TRBD1. CDR3 length: 16 residues. Germline loops: CDR1 MNHEY, CDR2 SVGAGI. The ends lost 4 bases at V and 0 bases at J; junction bases unmatched: 4. The CDR3 loop is CASSFLGQGSYNEQFF. The CDR3 nucleotides are TGTGCCAGCAGTTTTCTGGGACAGGGCTCCTACAATGAGCAGTTCTTC.

The rearrangement uses TRBV18 and TRBJ1-1; unclear D gene. The CDR3 length is 15 residues. Germline loops: CDR1 KGHSH, CDR2 LQKENI. The V and J ends lost 3 bases and 1 base respectively, with 12 bases between them. In DNA, the CDR3 is TGTGCCAGCTCACCGCGGGGAGTTTCGAACACTGAAGCTTTCTTT. Translated: CASSPRGVSNTEAFF.

The chain uses TRBV7-9 and TRBJ2-3; TRBD2 agrees at 11 bases. The CDR3 has 18 amino acids. The germline V gene has CDR1 SEHNR and CDR2 FQNEAQ (reference sequence). The junction had 10 bases not matched to a gene; V was cut back by 2 bases and J by 3 bases. This chain's CDR3 is CASSLRSGGAVITDTQYF. The CDR3 nucleotides are TGTGCCAGCAGCTTACGTAGCGGGGGGGCCGTTATTACAGATACGCAGTATTTT.

V and J are TRBV28 and TRBJ2-7; D not certain. V lost 6 bases and J 4 bases, leaving 10 bases between the germline ends. This CDR3 has 12 residues. Germline V gives CDR1 MDHEN, CDR2 SYDVKM. As DNA, the CDR3 is TGTGCCAGCAGCCAGACACCTTACGAGCAGTACGTC. Encoded protein: CASSQTPYEQYV.

The V gene is TRBV5-4, the J gene TRBJ2-1; TRBD1 agrees at 12 bases. CDR3 length equals 16 residues. Germline-derived CDR1 and CDR2 are SGHNT and YYREEE (reference sequence). Trimming at V came to 4 bases and at J to 3 bases, leaving 5 bases not matched to a gene. CDR3 loop: CASSQGQGAIYNEQFF. In DNA, the CDR3 is TGTGCCAGCAGCCAGGGACAGGGGGCAATCTACAATGAGCAGTTCTTC.

The chain carries TRBV5-1 and TRBJ2-1; 9 bases fit TRBD1. The CDR3 loop spans 17 amino acids. In germline, CDR1 is SGHRS, CDR2 YFSETQ. V trimming: 8 bases; J trimming: 3 bases; junction bases outside the gene matches: 15. The CDR3 bases are TGCGCCAGTACACCGGGACAGGGACCGGTCGGCTACAATGAGCAGTTCTTC. The encoded protein is CASTPGQGPVGYNEQFF.

The CDR3 nucleotides are TGTGCCAGCAGCCAAGCTGCCTCGACAGGGTCTAAAGCCAAAAACATTCAGTACTTC. This sequence encodes CASSQAASTGSKAKNIQYF. The rearrangement uses TRBV3-1 (or the pseudogene TRBV3-2) and TRBJ2-4, with 7 bases matching TRBD1. V dropped 1 base and J dropped 0; count of bases not matched to a gene: 12. From germline, CDR1 is LGHDT and CDR2 YNNKEL (reference sequence). This CDR3 is 19 amino acids long.